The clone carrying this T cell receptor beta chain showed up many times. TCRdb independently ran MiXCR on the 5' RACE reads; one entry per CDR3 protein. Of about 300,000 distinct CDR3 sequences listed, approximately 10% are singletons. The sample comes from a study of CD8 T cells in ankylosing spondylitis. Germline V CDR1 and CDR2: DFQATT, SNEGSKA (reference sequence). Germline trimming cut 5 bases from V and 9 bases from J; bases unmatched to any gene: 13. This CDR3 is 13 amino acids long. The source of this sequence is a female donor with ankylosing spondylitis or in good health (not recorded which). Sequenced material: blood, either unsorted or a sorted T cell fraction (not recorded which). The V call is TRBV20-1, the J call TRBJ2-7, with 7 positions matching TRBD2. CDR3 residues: CSARGGDPFVQYF. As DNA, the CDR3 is TGCAGTGCTCGGGGAGGGGACCCTTTCGTGCAGTACTTC.